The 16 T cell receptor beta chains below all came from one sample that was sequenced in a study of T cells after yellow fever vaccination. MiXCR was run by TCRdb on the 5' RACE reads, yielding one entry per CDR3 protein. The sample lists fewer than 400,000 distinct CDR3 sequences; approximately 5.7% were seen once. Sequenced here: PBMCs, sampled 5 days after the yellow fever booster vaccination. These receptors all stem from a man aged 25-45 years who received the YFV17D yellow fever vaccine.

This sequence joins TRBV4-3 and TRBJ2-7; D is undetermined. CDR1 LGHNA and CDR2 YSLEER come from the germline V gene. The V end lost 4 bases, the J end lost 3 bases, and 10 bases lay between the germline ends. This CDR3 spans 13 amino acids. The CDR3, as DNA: TGCGCCAGCAGCCGCTCCAGAGACTACGAGCAGTACTTC. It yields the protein CASSRSRDYEQYF.

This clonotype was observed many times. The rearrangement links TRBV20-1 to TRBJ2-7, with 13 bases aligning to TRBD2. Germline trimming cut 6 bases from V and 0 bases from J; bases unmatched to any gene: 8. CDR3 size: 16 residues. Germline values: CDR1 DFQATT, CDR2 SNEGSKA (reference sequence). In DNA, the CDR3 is TGCAGTGCAGCCGGGACTAGCGGGACGAGCTCCTACGAGCAGTACTTC. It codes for CSAAGTSGTSSYEQYF.

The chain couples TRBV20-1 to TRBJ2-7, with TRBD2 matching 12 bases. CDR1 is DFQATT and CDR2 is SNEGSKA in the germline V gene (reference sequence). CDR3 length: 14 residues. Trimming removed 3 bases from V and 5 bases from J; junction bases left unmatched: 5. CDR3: CSARASGRVDEQYF. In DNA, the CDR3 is TGCAGTGCTAGGGCTAGCGGGAGGGTCGACGAGCAGTACTTC.

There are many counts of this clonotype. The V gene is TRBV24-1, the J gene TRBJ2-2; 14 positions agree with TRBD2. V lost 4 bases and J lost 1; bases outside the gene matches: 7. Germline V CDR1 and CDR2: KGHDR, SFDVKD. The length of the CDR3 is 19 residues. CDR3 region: CATSDSTGLAGVNTGELFF. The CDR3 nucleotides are TGTGCCACCAGTGACTCGACGGGACTAGCGGGAGTGAACACCGGGGAGCTGTTTTTT.

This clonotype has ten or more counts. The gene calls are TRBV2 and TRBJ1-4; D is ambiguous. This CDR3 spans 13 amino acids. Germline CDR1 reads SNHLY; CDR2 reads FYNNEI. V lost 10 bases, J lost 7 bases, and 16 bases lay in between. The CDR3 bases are TGTGCCACGTCAAACGGGTTCACTGAAAAACTGTTTTTT. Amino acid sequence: CATSNGFTEKLFF.

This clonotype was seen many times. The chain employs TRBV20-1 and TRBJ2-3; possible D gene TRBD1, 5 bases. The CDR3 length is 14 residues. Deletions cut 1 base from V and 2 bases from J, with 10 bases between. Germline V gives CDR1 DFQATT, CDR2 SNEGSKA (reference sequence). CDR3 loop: CSARVTGFTDTQYF. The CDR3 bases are TGCAGTGCTAGAGTTACAGGATTCACAGATACGCAGTATTTT.

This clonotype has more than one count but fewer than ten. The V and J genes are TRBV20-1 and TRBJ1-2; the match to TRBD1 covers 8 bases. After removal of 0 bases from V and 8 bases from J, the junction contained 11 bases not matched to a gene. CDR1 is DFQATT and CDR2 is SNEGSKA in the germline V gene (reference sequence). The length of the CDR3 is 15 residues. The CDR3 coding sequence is TGCAGTGCTAGAGAGGGTCGACAGGGGAGTGGGGGCTACACCTTC. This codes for CSAREGRQGSGGYTF.

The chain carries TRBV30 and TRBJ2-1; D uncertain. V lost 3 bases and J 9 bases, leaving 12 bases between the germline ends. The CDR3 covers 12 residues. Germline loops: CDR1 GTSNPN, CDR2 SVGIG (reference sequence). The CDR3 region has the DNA TGTGCCTGGAGCAGGTTAGACGGTGAGCAGTTCTTC. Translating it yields CAWSRLDGEQFF.

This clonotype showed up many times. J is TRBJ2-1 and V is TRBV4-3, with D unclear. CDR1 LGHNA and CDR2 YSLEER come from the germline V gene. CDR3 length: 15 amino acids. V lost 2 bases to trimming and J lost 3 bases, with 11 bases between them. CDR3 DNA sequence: TGCGCCAGCAGCCAAACTGGCGGCGGCTACAATGAGCAGTTCTTC. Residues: CASSQTGGGYNEQFF.

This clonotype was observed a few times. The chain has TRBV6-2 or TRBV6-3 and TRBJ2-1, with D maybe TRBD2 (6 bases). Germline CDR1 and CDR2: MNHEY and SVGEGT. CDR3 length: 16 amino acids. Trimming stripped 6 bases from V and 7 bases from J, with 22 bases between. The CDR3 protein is CASSRTTPFSGNEQFF. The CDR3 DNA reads TGTGCCAGCAGCCGGACTACCCCCTTCTCCGGGAATGAGCAGTTCTTC.

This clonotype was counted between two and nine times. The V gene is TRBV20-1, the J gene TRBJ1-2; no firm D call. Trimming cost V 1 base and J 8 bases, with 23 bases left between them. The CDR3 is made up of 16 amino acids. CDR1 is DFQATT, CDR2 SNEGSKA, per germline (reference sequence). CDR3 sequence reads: CSARGFMQGVPGGYTF. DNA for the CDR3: TGCAGTGCTAGAGGGTTTATGCAAGGTGTCCCGGGGGGCTACACCTTC.

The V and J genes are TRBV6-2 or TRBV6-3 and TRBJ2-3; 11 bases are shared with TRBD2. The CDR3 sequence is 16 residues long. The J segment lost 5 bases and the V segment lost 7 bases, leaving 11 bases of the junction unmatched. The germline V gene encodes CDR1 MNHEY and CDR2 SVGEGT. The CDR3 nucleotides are TGTGCCAGCAAGAAACTAGCGGGAGAATACGGAGATACGCAGTATTTT. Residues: CASKKLAGEYGDTQYF.

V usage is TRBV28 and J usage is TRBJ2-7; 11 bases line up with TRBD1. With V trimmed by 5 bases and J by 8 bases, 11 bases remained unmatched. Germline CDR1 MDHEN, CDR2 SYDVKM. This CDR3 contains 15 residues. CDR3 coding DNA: TGTGCCAGCAGTCCCGGGACAGGGGGGGTAATCCAGCAGTACTTC. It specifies CASSPGTGGVIQQYF.

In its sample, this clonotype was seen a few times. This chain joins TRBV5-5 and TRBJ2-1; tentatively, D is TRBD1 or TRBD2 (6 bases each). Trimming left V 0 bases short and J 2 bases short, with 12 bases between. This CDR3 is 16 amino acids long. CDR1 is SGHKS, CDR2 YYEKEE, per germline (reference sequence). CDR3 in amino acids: CASSLVGGQPYNEQFF. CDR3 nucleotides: TGTGCCAGCAGCTTGGTAGGGGGGCAGCCCTACAATGAGCAGTTCTTC.

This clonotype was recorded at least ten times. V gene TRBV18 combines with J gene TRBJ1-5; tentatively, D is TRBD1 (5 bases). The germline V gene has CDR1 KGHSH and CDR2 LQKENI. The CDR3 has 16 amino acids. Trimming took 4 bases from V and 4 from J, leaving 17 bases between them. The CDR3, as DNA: TGTGCCAGCTCACTTCGTTCTGGGGGAAGTAATCAGCCCCAGCATTTT. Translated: CASSLRSGGSNQPQHF.

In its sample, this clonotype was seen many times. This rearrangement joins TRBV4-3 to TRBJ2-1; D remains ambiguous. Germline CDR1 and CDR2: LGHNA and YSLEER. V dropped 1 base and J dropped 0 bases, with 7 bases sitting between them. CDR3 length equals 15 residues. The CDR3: CASSQVRVSYNEQFF. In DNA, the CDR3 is TGCGCCAGCAGCCAAGTCCGGGTCTCCTACAATGAGCAGTTCTTC.